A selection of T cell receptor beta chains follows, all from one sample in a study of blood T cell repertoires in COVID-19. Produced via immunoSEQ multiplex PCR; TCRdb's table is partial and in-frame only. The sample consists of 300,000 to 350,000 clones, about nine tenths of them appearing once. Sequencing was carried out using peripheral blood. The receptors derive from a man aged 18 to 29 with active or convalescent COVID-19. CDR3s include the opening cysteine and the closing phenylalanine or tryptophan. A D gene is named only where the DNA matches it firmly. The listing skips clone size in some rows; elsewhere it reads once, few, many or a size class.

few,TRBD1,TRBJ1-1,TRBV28,CASSRDRGVETEAFF,TGTGCCAGCAGTCGGGACAGGGGGGTGGAGACTGAAGCTTTCTTT
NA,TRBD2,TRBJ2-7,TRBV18,CASSPTMSGSFNEQYF,TGTGCCAGCTCACCAACGATGAGCGGGAGTTTCAACGAGCAGTACTTC
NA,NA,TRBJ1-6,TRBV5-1,CASSLGQTNSPLHF,TGCGCCAGCAGCTTGGGACAGACAAATTCACCCCTCCACTTT
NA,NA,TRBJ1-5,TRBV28,CASGRAISNQPQHF,TGTGCCAGTGGGAGAGCCATTAGCAATCAGCCCCAGCATTTT
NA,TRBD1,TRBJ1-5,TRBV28,CASGVTGTQPQHF,TGTGCCAGCGGCGTGACAGGGACTCAGCCCCAGCATTTT
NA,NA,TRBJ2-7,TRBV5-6,CASSKLTGPHGFEQYF,TGTGCCAGCAGCAAACTGACAGGTCCGCATGGTTTCGAGCAGTACTTC
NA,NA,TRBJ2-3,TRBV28,CASTNFLILTDTQYF,TGTGCCAGCACGAATTTCCTGATCCTAACAGATACGCAGTATTTT
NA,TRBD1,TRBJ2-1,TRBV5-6,CASSLPDRGNSNEQFF,TGTGCCAGCAGCCTTCCGGACAGGGGAAATAGCAATGAGCAGTTCTTC
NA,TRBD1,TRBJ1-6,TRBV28,CASSTQTGVDSPLHF,TGTGCCAGCAGTACCCAGACAGGGGTGGATTCACCCCTCCACTTT
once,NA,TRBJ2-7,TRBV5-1,CASRAGTGPGEQYF,TGCGCCAGCAGAGCCGGAACAGGTCCTGGGGAGCAGTACTTC
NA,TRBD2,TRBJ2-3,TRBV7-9,CASSPRHMGGNSDTQYF,TGTGCCAGCAGCCCACGTCATATGGGGGGGAATTCAGATACGCAGTATTTT
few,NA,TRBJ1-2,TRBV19,CASSNREGYTF,TGTGCCAGTAGCAACAGGGAAGGCTACACCTTC
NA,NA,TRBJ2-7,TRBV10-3,CAISESMAGAHEQYF,TGTGCCATCAGTGAGTCGATGGCGGGGGCCCACGAGCAGTACTTC
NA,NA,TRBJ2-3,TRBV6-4,CASSPSSGTDTQYF,TGTGCCAGCAGTCCGTCTAGTGGCACAGATACGCAGTATTTT
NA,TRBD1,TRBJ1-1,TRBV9,CASSEQGEAEAFF,TGTGCCAGCAGCGAACAGGGGGAGGCTGAAGCTTTCTTT
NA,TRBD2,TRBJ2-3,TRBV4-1,CASSHMRSGLAGSTDTQYF,TGCGCCAGCAGCCACATGAGAAGTGGACTAGCGGGTAGCACAGATACGCAGTATTTT
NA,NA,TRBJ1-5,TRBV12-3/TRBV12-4,CASNLDGGQPQHF,TGTGCCAGCAACTTAGACGGCGGTCAGCCCCAGCATTTT
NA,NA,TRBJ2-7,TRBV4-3,CASSRTGTPNEQYF,TGCGCCAGCAGCCGGACCGGGACACCCAACGAGCAGTACTTC
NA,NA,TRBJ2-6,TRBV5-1,CASSPGVAGANVLTF,TGCGCCAGCAGCCCCGGGGTGGCTGGGGCCAACGTCCTGACTTTC
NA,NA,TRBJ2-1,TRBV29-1,CSVEGLVRGSYNEQFF,TGCAGCGTTGAAGGACTAGTTCGGGGCTCCTACAATGAGCAGTTCTTC
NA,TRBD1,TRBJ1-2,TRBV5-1,CASSPRTGSLSIYGYTF,TGCGCCAGCAGCCCTCGGACAGGGAGTCTTTCTATCTATGGCTACACCTTC
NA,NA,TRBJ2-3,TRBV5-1,CASSLGPAGIGDTQYF,TGCGCCAGCAGCTTGGGGCCAGCGGGCATAGGGGATACGCAGTATTTT
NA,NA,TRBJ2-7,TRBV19,CASSPPRGNTDEQYF,TGTGCCAGTAGTCCACCCAGGGGTAACACGGACGAGCAGTACTTC
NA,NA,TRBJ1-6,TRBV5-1,CASSAAQWSSYNSPLHF,TGCGCCAGCAGCGCGGCCCAATGGAGCTCCTATAATTCACCCCTCCACTTT
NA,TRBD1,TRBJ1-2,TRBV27,CASSGTGFYGYTF,TGTGCCAGCAGTGGGACAGGCTTCTATGGCTACACCTTC
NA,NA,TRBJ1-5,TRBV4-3,CASSQDRDQPQHF,TGCGCCAGCAGCCAAGATCGGGATCAGCCCCAGCATTTT
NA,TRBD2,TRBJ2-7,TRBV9,CASSVSRLAGAYEQYF,TGTGCCAGCAGCGTATCTCGACTAGCGGGAGCGTACGAGCAGTACTTC
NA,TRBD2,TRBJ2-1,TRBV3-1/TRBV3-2,CASSPPGTSGRGNEQFF,TGTGCCAGCAGCCCCCCCGGGACTAGCGGGAGAGGCAATGAGCAGTTCTTC
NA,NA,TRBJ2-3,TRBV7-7,CASSSGLSGSIDTQYF,TGTGCCAGCAGCTCGGGACTTTCTGGGAGCATAGATACGCAGTATTTT
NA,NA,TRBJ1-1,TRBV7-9,CASSLAGRNTEAFF,TGTGCCAGCAGCTTAGCGGGGCGGAACACTGAAGCTTTCTTT
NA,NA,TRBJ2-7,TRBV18,CASSPQKGGGYEQYF,TGTGCCAGCTCACCACAGAAAGGGGGGGGCTACGAGCAGTACTTC
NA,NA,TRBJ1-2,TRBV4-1,CASSQGTADGYTF,TGCGCCAGCAGCCAAGGGACTGCGGATGGCTACACCTTC
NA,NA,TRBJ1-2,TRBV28,CASSAQIGYTF,TGTGCCAGCAGTGCACAAATTGGCTACACCTTC
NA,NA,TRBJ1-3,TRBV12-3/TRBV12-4,CASRDLNTIYF,TGTGCCAGCAGAGACTTAAACACCATATATTTT
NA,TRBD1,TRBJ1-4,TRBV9,CASSRSGTGRNEKLFF,TGTGCCAGCAGCCGCTCTGGGACAGGGAGGAACGAAAAACTGTTTTTT
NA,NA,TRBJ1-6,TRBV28,CASSLVGQGEGYYNSPLHF,TGTGCCAGCAGTTTGGTGGGCCAAGGGGAAGGATACTATAATTCACCCCTCCACTTT
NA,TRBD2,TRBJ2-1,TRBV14,CASSPRLAGAQNREQFF,TGTGCCAGCAGCCCCCGACTAGCGGGGGCCCAGAACAGGGAGCAGTTCTTC
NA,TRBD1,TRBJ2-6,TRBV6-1,CASSDPGTAEHSGANVLTF,TGTGCCAGCAGTGATCCCGGGACAGCCGAGCACTCTGGGGCCAACGTCCTGACTTTC
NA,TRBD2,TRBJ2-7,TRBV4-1,CASSQLAGGIYEQYF,TGCGCCAGCAGCCAACTAGCGGGAGGAATTTACGAGCAGTACTTC
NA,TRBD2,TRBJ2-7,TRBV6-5,CASSPSGGAREQYF,TGTGCCAGCAGTCCAAGCGGGGGGGCCCGGGAGCAGTACTTC
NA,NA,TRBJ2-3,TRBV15,CATSRDPLNTDTQYF,TGTGCCACCAGCAGAGATCCACTAAACACAGATACGCAGTATTTT